This T cell receptor (beta chain) was recovered during a study of blood T cell repertoires in COVID-19. This clone was seen a few times. The method was immunoSEQ multiplex PCR; TCRdb's version includes in-frame clones alone and lacks a portion of them. Among over 200,000 clones listed, over 70% were seen once. The origin of this receptor is a man aged 80 or over with acute or convalescent COVID-19. Source material: peripheral blood.

CDR3 loop: CASSAGSQDGYTF. The CDR3 coding sequence is TGTGCCAGCAGTGCCGGGAGTCAGGACGGCTACACCTTC. This chain joins TRBV28 and TRBJ1-2; D gene ambiguous. The CDR3 extends over 13 amino acids. Germline V gives CDR1 MDHEN, CDR2 SYDVKM. Trimming left V 5 bases short and J 8 bases short, with 15 bases between.